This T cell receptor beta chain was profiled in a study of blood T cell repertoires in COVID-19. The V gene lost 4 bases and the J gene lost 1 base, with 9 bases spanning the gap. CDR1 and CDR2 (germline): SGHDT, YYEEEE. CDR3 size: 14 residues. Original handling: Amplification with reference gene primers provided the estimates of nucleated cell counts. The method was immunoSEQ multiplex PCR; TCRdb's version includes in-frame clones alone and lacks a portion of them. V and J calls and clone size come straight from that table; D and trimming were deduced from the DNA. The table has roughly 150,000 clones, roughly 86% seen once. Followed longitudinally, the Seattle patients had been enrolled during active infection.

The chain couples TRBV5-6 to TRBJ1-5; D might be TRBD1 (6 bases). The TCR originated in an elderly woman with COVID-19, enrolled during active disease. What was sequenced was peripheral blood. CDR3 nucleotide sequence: TGTGCCAGCAGCCGACAGGAGAGCAATCAGCCCCAGCATTTT. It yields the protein CASSRQESNQPQHF.